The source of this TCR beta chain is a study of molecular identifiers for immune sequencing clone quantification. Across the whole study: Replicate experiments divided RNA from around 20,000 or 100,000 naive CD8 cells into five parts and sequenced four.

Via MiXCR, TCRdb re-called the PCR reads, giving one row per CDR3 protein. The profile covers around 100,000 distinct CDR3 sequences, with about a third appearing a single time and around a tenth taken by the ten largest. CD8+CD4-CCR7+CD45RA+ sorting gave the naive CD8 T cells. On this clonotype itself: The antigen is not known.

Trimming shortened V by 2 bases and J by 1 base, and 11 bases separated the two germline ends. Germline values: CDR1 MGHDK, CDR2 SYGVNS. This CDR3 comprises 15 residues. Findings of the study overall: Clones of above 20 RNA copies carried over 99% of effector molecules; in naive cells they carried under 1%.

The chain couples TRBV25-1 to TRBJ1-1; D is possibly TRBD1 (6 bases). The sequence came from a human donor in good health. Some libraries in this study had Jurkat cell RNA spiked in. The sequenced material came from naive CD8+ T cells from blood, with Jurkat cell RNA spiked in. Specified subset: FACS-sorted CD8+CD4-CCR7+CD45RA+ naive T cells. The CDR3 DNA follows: TGTGCCAGCAGTGAAAGGTTGGGACAGAACACTGAAGCTTTCTTT. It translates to CASSERLGQNTEAFF.